The T cell receptor (beta chain) under discussion was sequenced for a study of radiotherapy plus CTLA-4 blockade in lung cancer. Study overall: Objective response rate was roughly 19%; disease control rate, 31%. Study-wide results and limits: Expansion of tumor-derived TCR clones was observed in blood after radiotherapy plus ipilimumab.

Profiled with immunoSEQ multiplex PCR; TCRdb holds only in-frame clones, not every one. Of 95,000 to 150,000 clones listed, just under 90% are singletons. This CDR3 is built from 14 residues. Germline V gene sequence: CDR1 SGHRS, CDR2 YFSETQ. The junction had 8 bases not matched to a gene; V was cut back by 5 bases and J by 5 bases. This clone appeared once. As yet, its antigen is unknown. The study treated chemo-refractory metastatic non-small-cell lung cancer patients with focal radiation plus ipilimumab CTLA-4 blockade. The V gene is TRBV5-1, the J gene TRBJ2-7, with TRBD2 matching 9 bases. The sequences come from peripheral blood, collected from a patient treated with radiotherapy plus ipilimumab. The clonotype comes from a human donor with non-small cell lung cancer that progressed on radiotherapy plus ipilimumab. CDR3 protein: CASRLAASGNEQYF. The CDR3 DNA reads TGCGCCAGCAGGCTGGCAGCTAGCGGGAACGAGCAGTACTTC.